Listed below are T cell receptor beta chains from one sample, sequenced in a study of beta chain features in type 1 diabetes. Using immunoSEQ multiplex PCR, the repertoire was profiled, and TCRdb retains in-frame clones only, with some absent. The sample lists fewer than 900,000 clones, roughly 15% occurring once. Sequenced material: naive CD4+ T cells from blood. The source is a woman aged 18-29 years in good health. The conserved cysteine and the conserved F or W are not part of the CDR3 here.

v_gene	j_gene	CDR3aa
TRBV7-9	TRBJ2-3	ASSLGGGVSTDTQY
TRBV15	TRBJ2-3	ATSRDQAVDTQY
TRBV15	TRBJ2-3	ATSRRAGEWGTDTQY
TRBV7-9	TRBJ2-1	ASRNVRTRSEF
TRBV5-1	TRBJ2-1	ASSRDSSYNEQF
TRBV5-4	TRBJ2-1	ASTYGQGNEQF
TRBV4-2	TRBJ2-1	ASSQVSAGGSYNEQF
TRBV6-5	TRBJ2-7	ASSYSGTGHYEQY
TRBV15	TRBJ2-1	ATSIGLAGTTYNEQF
TRBV7-3	TRBJ2-3	ASSPGSPPDTQY
TRBV28	TRBJ2-7	ASSRVRYEQY
TRBV15	TRBJ2-5	ATSRGGVQETQY
TRBV19	TRBJ2-1	ASRTPMGGYEQF
TRBV20-1	TRBJ1-1	SARGGLEAF
TRBV4-1	TRBJ2-7	ASSQDWGKQY
TRBV6-5	TRBJ2-1	ASSPGLAGFREQF
TRBV7-9	TRBJ1-1	ASTGTALMTEAF
TRBV2	TRBJ1-1	ASRRRGTREAF
TRBV23-1	TRBJ1-3	ASSLWQGKASGNTIY
TRBV7-2	TRBJ1-4	ASSLELREKLF
TRBV6-5	TRBJ2-3	ASSYTVGTQY
TRBV29-1	TRBJ2-1	SVNRDFIGVF
TRBV6-5	TRBJ2-5	ASSYRPGQETQY
TRBV4-3	TRBJ1-4	ASSQEPGRYREKLF
TRBV5-4	TRBJ2-2	ASSLESGNTGELF
TRBV6-5	TRBJ2-5	ASTVLGGRETQY
TRBV29-1	TRBJ2-1	SVEGSTGQSYNEQF
TRBV7-3	TRBJ1-2	AGQTGSAKGYGYT
TRBV6-1	TRBJ2-2	ASSPRHPNTGELF
TRBV5-4	TRBJ2-1	ASSLVLNPIRGGQF
TRBV11-2	TRBJ2-2	ASSLFSTNTGELF
TRBV28	TRBJ2-1	ASSSAYRLAGVHEQF
TRBV19	TRBJ2-1	ATKDSAGASYNEQF
TRBV20-1	TRBJ1-2	SARNNYGYT
TRBV6-6	TRBJ2-7	ASSATGTGSHEQY
TRBV15	TRBJ2-1	ATSRDLIGLAASNEQF
TRBV25-1	TRBJ2-7	ASSEYKTGNSYEQY
TRBV7-3	TRBJ1-2	ASSPRLYGYT
TRBV28	TRBJ2-7	ASSRSGSSYEQY
TRBV2	TRBJ1-5	ASSVRMGITQPQH
TRBV9	TRBJ2-1	ASSAQANEQF
TRBV27	TRBJ2-7	ASSFRLAGEQY
TRBV10-3	TRBJ2-4	AITGTLAKNIQY
TRBV25-1	TRBJ2-7	ASSGTSGRAGTYEQY
TRBV5-4	TRBJ1-2	ASSFPDGQGLYGYT
TRBV15	TRBJ2-7	ATSRDRKIYEQY
TRBV9	TRBJ2-5	ASSGPQIGAQETQY
TRBV7-2	TRBJ2-3	ASSSTGTVDTQY
TRBV5-4	TRBJ2-1	ASSLLSSYNEQF
TRBV7-9	TRBJ2-1	ASSYASGSYNEQF
TRBV18	TRBJ2-3	ASSSRGLVSTDTQY